A selection of T cell receptor beta chains follows, all from one sample in a study of OX40 agonist ivuxolimab in advanced cancers. Produced via immunoSEQ multiplex PCR; TCRdb's table is partial and in-frame only. The sample has some 66,000 clones, about three quarters seen once. Material: CD4+ or CD8+ T cells sorted from blood, obtained in a trial of the OX40 agonist ivuxolimab. The receptors stem from an adult with an advanced solid tumor such as melanoma, head and neck, liver or kidney cancer. CDR3s include the opening cysteine and the closing phenylalanine or tryptophan. D genes are given only for firm matches. Part of the rows lack a size; the others show once, few, many or a class for expanded clones.

DNA	CDR3	J	length	V	D	size
TGTGCCAGCAGTGAATATGGAGGAGGTCGGTCCTACGAGCAGTACTTC	CASSEYGGGRSYEQYF	TRBJ2-7	16	TRBV25-1	NA	NA
TGTGCCAGTAGGGAGGACGGCCTGCCTAACACTGAAGCTTTCTTT	CASREDGLPNTEAFF	TRBJ1-1	15	TRBV19	NA	few
TGTGCCAGCAGCTTAGTTGGGGGGACTAATGAAAAACTGTTTTTT	CASSLVGGTNEKLFF	TRBJ1-4	15	TRBV7-9	NA	NA
TGCGCCAGCAGCTTGAACGGGGGGCAGGAGACCCAGTACTTC	CASSLNGGQETQYF	TRBJ2-5	14	TRBV5-1	NA	NA
TGTGCCAGCAGCCCACCGAGCGGGGGTTTGAACACTGAAGCTTTCTTT	CASSPPSGGLNTEAFF	TRBJ1-1	16	TRBV7-9	NA	NA
TGTGCCAGCAGCTCCCAAGCCGGGGAGCTGTTTTTT	CASSSQAGELFF	TRBJ2-2	12	TRBV7-9	NA	NA
TGTGCCAGCAGTCTCGACAGGGCCGAGACCCAGTACTTC	CASSLDRAETQYF	TRBJ2-5	13	TRBV2	TRBD1	NA
TGTGCCATCAGTGGGCCCCCGGACACCGGGGAGCTGTTTTTT	CAISGPPDTGELFF	TRBJ2-2	14	TRBV10-3	NA	once
TGTGCCAGCTCACTGACTAGCGGCGAGACCCAGTACTTC	CASSLTSGETQYF	TRBJ2-5	13	TRBV18	TRBD2	NA
TGTGCCAGTAGCAATCGGGGGGTGGGCGGTCAGCCCCAGCATTTT	CASSNRGVGGQPQHF	TRBJ1-5	15	TRBV19	NA	few
TGTGCCAGCAGCCCCCCTGACACCATCGGCAATCAGCCCCAGCATTTT	CASSPPDTIGNQPQHF	TRBJ1-5	16	TRBV6-6	NA	NA
TGTGCCAGCAGGCCCGGGACAAGCACAGATACGCAGTATTTT	CASRPGTSTDTQYF	TRBJ2-3	14	TRBV28	NA	once
TGTGCCAGCAGCTTGAGGACAGGGTCATTGAATGAGCAGTTCTTC	CASSLRTGSLNEQFF	TRBJ2-1	15	TRBV7-9	TRBD1	NA
TGCGCCAGCAGCTTTGGGTCCCAACAAGAGACCCAGTACTTC	CASSFGSQQETQYF	TRBJ2-5	14	TRBV5-1	NA	few
TGTGCCAGCAGCGAGGGGCCGGACAGGGAGGTCGAGCAGTACTTC	CASSEGPDREVEQYF	TRBJ2-7	15	TRBV9	TRBD1	NA
TGTGCCAGTAATCCAGGGCGCAATCAGCCCCAGCATTTT	CASNPGRNQPQHF	TRBJ1-5	13	TRBV19	NA	NA
TGCGCCAGCAGCCCACGCCCGTCCCAAGGGATATACAATGAGCAGTTCTTC	CASSPRPSQGIYNEQFF	TRBJ2-1	17	TRBV4-1	NA	NA
TGCGCCAGCAGCTTGGTGGGACCCTTGAACTACGAGCAGTACTTC	CASSLVGPLNYEQYF	TRBJ2-7	15	TRBV5-1	NA	NA
TGTGCCAGCAGACGAAGTGTGGATTCAGATACGCAGTATTTT	CASRRSVDSDTQYF	TRBJ2-3	14	TRBV6-6	NA	NA
TGTGCCAGCAGTGAACTTGAGAACACTGAAGCTTTCTTT	CASSELENTEAFF	TRBJ1-1	13	TRBV6-1	NA	once
TGTGCCAGCAGCTTAGGGGGATTCGACGAGCAGTACTTC	CASSLGGFDEQYF	TRBJ2-7	13	TRBV7-9	NA	NA
TGTGCCAGCAGCCACCGGGACGGCAATCAGCCCCAGCATTTT	CASSHRDGNQPQHF	TRBJ1-5	14	TRBV7-8	NA	NA
TGCGCCAGCAGCCCCTGGACCGGCTATGGCTACACCTTC	CASSPWTGYGYTF	TRBJ1-2	13	TRBV5-1	NA	many
TGCGCCAGCAGCCTGATGACAGGGGGTGGGACTGAAGCTTTCTTT	CASSLMTGGGTEAFF	TRBJ1-1	15	TRBV5-1	TRBD1	NA
TGTGCCAGCAGCGCTCACGGACTAGACGGGTACGAGCAGTACTTC	CASSAHGLDGYEQYF	TRBJ2-7	15	TRBV21-1	NA	NA
TGCGCCAGCAGTGAGACTAGCGACGACAATGAGCAGTTCTTC	CASSETSDDNEQFF	TRBJ2-1	14	TRBV10-1	TRBD2	NA
TGTGCCTGGAGCGGCAGGGCGATGCCCCAGCATTTT	CAWSGRAMPQHF	TRBJ1-5	12	TRBV30	NA	few
TGTGCCGGAATAAGGTCGACACACAACACTGAAGCTTTCTTT	CAGIRSTHNTEAFF	TRBJ1-1	14	TRBV30	NA	NA
TGTGCCAGTAGCAAGGGGGGGGAGACCCAGTACTTC	CASSKGGETQYF	TRBJ2-5	12	TRBV19	NA	NA
TGTGCCAGCAGGCGACAGGAAGGCTACGAGCAGTACTTC	CASRRQEGYEQYF	TRBJ2-7	13	TRBV2	NA	NA
TGTGCCAGCAGCTTAGAAGTGGGGTTCGGGCAGTACTTC	CASSLEVGFGQYF	TRBJ2-7	13	TRBV7-8	NA	NA
TGTGCCAGCAGCCAAGAGGGACAGGGCAGCACTGAAGCTTTCTTT	CASSQEGQGSTEAFF	TRBJ1-1	15	TRBV4-2	TRBD1	NA
TGTGCCTGGAGTGGTAGCTTAAGAGGCTATGGCTACACCTTC	CAWSGSLRGYGYTF	TRBJ1-2	14	TRBV30	NA	NA
TGTGCCAGCAGCTTAGCAACTTTCCGCGGGGCTGAGCAGTTCTTC	CASSLATFRGAEQFF	TRBJ2-1	15	TRBV7-6	NA	NA
TGTGCCAGCAGCTTAGCAGGGACTAGCTACGAGCAGTACTTC	CASSLAGTSYEQYF	TRBJ2-7	14	TRBV7-8	TRBD2	few
TGTGCCAGCAGTTACTCGCCACTAGCGGTCTACAATGAGCAGTTCTTC	CASSYSPLAVYNEQFF	TRBJ2-1	16	TRBV6-5	TRBD2	NA
TGTGCCAGCAGCCCCTCCCAGCGGGAGACGGCCTACGAGCAGTACTTC	CASSPSQRETAYEQYF	TRBJ2-7	16	TRBV7-8	TRBD2	NA
TGTGCCAGCAGCCAAAAACTAGCGGGAGTGAAGCAGTACTTC	CASSQKLAGVKQYF	TRBJ2-7	14	TRBV14	TRBD2	NA
TGCGCCAGCAGCGGGGGACAGTTTTCCTACGAGCAGTACTTC	CASSGGQFSYEQYF	TRBJ2-7	14	TRBV5-1	TRBD1	NA
TGTGCCATCAGTGAGTCTGGCGGACCCTCCTACGAGCAGTACTTC	CAISESGGPSYEQYF	TRBJ2-7	15	TRBV10-3	NA	NA
TGTGCCAGCAGCTTAGCGGGGGTCGACGAGCAGTACTTC	CASSLAGVDEQYF	TRBJ2-7	13	TRBV7-9	NA	NA
TGCAGCGTGGCAGGGGGGGAGGTGATCAATGAGCAGTTCTTC	CSVAGGEVINEQFF	TRBJ2-1	14	TRBV29-1	NA	NA
TGCGCCAGCACGCCCAGCGCGGGAGTTGAGACCCAGTACTTC	CASTPSAGVETQYF	TRBJ2-5	14	TRBV5-1	TRBD2	few
TGTGCCAGCAGCTTAGAATTTGGACTAGCGGAGATAACCGGGGAGCTGTTTTTT	CASSLEFGLAEITGELFF	TRBJ2-2	18	TRBV7-2	TRBD2	NA